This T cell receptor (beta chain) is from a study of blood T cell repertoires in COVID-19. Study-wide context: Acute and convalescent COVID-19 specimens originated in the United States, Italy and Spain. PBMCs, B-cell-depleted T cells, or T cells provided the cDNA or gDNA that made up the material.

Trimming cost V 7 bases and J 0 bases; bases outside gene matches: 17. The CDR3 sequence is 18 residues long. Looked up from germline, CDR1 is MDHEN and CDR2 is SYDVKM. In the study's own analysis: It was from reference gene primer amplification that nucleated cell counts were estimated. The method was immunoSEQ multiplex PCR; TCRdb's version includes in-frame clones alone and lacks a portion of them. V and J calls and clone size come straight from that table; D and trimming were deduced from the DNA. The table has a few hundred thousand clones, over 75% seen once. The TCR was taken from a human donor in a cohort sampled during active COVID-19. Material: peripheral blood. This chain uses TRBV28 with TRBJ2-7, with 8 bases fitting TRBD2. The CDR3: CASTLTGGRYSSSYEQYF. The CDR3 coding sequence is TGTGCCAGCACCCTAACGGGGGGGCGGTATTCAAGCTCCTACGAGCAGTACTTC.